The rows below give T cell receptor beta chains drawn from one sample of a study of Graves' ophthalmopathy and Graves' hyperthyroidism. Using its own MiXCR run on the multiplex PCR reads, TCRdb lists one record per CDR3 protein. Here the sample spans some 360,000 distinct CDR3 sequences, about 18% being singletons. The specimen sequenced was peripheral blood. The receptors originated from an adult woman with stable Graves' hyperthyroidism. The CDR3 runs from the conserved cysteine through the conserved F or W. The order of the fields is clone size, J gene, D gene, CDR3 length, V gene, CDR3 DNA, CDR3 protein. D genes are given only for firm matches. Size is stated as once, few, many, or a class for an expanded clone.

abundance: many; j_gene: TRBJ1-3; d_gene: -; len: 15; v_gene: TRBV15; CDR3nt: TGTGCCACCAGCAGGGACAGTCCCTCTGGAAACACCATATATTTT; CDR3aa: CATSRDSPSGNTIYF
abundance: many; j_gene: TRBJ2-7; d_gene: -; len: 15; v_gene: TRBV9; CDR3nt: TGTGCCAGCAGCCCCCACTCTGCGGGCGGTTACGAGCAGTACTTC; CDR3aa: CASSPHSAGGYEQYF
abundance: many; j_gene: TRBJ1-1; d_gene: -; len: 15; v_gene: TRBV12-3/TRBV12-4; CDR3nt: TGTGCCAGCAGTTTAGCGAGGTTGTTAGGCACTGAAGCTTTCTTT; CDR3aa: CASSLARLLGTEAFF
abundance: many; j_gene: TRBJ1-2; d_gene: -; len: 15; v_gene: TRBV29-1; CDR3nt: TGCAGCGTTGGGGGCAGGGAGGGACATAACTATGGCTACACCTTC; CDR3aa: CSVGGREGHNYGYTF
abundance: few; j_gene: TRBJ2-5; d_gene: -; len: 15; v_gene: TRBV19; CDR3nt: TGTGCCAGTAGTATAAGTTTGGCAGTCCAAGAGACCCAGTACTTC; CDR3aa: CASSISLAVQETQYF
abundance: many; j_gene: TRBJ2-2; d_gene: -; len: 14; v_gene: TRBV11-2; CDR3nt: TGTGCCAGCAGCTTAGTAGGATATGGCGGGGAGCTGTTTTTT; CDR3aa: CASSLVGYGGELFF
abundance: many; j_gene: TRBJ1-1; d_gene: -; len: 15; v_gene: TRBV2; CDR3nt: TGTGCCAGCAGTGAGGGTGCAGGACGTTGGACTGAAGCTTTCTTT; CDR3aa: CASSEGAGRWTEAFF
abundance: many; j_gene: TRBJ2-5; d_gene: TRBD1; len: 16; v_gene: TRBV28; CDR3nt: TGTGCCAGCAGTTTATCGGGACAGGGAGGTAGAGAGACCCAGTACTTC; CDR3aa: CASSLSGQGGRETQYF
abundance: many; j_gene: TRBJ2-7; d_gene: TRBD1; len: 19; v_gene: TRBV6-2/TRBV6-3; CDR3nt: TGTGCCAGCAGTAATAGAGGGGGGCACCCAGGACAGGGGTACAACGAGCAGTACTTC; CDR3aa: CASSNRGGHPGQGYNEQYF
abundance: many; j_gene: TRBJ1-5; d_gene: -; len: 16; v_gene: TRBV11-1; CDR3nt: TGTGCCAGCAGATGTACCGGGACTGTGCAACGATCGCCCCAGCATTTT; CDR3aa: CASRCTGTVQRSPQHF